Described below is a single T cell receptor (beta chain) sequence and its context. The sample originates from a study of shared clonotypes between healthy human individuals. CD4+ cells were split into CD45RA+ naive and CD45RA-negative memory subsets. Sequenced by immunoSEQ multiplex PCR; TCRdb stores in-frame clones only, minus some. The profile shows more than 2 million clones, 90% to 95% of them singletons. There are 14 residues in the CDR3. The germline V and J ends were trimmed by 0 bases and 3 bases, with 9 bases remaining between them. Germline V gene data show CDR1 as GTSNPN and CDR2 as SVGIG (reference sequence).

This chain connects TRBV30 to TRBJ1-5; no clear D. Sequencing was done on a sample of naive CD4+ T cells sorted from blood. Specified subset: CD45RA+ positively selected. This clonotype was sampled from a man aged 18 to 29 in good health. The CDR3 loop reads CAWSVPSVNQPQHF. CDR3 nucleotide sequence: TGTGCCTGGAGTGTACCTTCGGTCAATCAGCCCCAGCATTTT.